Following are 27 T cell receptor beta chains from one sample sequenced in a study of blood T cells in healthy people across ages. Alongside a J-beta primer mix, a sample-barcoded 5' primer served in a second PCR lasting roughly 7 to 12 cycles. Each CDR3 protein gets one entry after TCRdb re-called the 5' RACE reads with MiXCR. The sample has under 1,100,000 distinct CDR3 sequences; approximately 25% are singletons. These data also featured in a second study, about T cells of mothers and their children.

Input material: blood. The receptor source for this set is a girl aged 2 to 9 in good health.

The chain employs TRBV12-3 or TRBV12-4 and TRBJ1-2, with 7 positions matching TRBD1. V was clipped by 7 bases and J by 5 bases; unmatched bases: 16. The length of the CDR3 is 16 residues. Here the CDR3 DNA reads TGTGCCAGCACTCTATCCGGGACAGCCTTAGGGTATGGCTACACCTTC. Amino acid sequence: CASTLSGTALGYGYTF.

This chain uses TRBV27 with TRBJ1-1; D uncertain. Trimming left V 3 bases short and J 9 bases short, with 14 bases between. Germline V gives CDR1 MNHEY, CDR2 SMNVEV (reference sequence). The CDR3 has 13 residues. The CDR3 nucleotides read TGTGCCAGCAGTTTTGGACGGGTGGCCCAAGCTTTCTTT. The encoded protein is CASSFGRVAQAFF.

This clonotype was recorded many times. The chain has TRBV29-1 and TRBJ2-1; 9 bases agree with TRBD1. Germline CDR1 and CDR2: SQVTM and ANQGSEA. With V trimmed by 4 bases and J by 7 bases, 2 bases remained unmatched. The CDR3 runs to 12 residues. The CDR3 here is CSVGGQGNEQFF. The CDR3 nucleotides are TGCAGCGTTGGGGGACAGGGTAATGAGCAGTTCTTC.

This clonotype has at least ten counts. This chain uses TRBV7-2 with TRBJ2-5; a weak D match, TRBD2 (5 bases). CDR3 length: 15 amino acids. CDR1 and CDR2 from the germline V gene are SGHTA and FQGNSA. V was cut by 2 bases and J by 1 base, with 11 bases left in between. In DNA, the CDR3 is TGTGCCAGCAGCTTATCGGCGCGGGTCCAAGAGACCCAGTACTTC. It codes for CASSLSARVQETQYF.

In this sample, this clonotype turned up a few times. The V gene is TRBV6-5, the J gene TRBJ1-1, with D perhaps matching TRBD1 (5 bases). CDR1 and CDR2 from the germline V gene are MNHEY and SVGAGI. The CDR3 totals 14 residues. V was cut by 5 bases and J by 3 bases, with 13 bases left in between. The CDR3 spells CASSPTPGYTEAFF. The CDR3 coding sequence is TGTGCCAGCAGTCCCACCCCAGGGTACACTGAAGCTTTCTTT.

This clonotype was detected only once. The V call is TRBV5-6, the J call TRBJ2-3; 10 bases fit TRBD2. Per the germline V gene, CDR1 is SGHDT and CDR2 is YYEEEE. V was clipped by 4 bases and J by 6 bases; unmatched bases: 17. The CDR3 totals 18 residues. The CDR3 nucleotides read TGTGCCAGCAGCCACCCTACTTCGCTAGCGGGGGTGGGGGATACGCAGTATTTT. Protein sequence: CASSHPTSLAGVGDTQYF.

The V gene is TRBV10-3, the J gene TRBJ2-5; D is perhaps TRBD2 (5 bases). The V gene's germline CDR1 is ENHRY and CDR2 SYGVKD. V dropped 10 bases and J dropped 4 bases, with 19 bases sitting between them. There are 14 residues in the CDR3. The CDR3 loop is CATQRGKGVETQYF. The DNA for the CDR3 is TGTGCCACCCAAAGAGGGAAAGGAGTAGAGACCCAGTACTTC.

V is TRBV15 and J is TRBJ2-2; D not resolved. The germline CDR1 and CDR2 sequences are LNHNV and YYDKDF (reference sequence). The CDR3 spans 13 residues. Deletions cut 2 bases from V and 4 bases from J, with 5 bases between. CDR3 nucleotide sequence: TGTGCCACCAGCAGAAGGATCACCGGGGAGCTGTTTTTT. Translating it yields CATSRRITGELFF. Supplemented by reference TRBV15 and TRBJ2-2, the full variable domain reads DAMVIQNPRYQVTQFGKPVTLSCSQTLNHNVMYWYQQKSSQAPKLLFHYYDKDFNNEADTPDNFQSRRPNTSFCFLDIRSPGLGDTAMYLCATSRRITGELFFGEGSRLTVL.

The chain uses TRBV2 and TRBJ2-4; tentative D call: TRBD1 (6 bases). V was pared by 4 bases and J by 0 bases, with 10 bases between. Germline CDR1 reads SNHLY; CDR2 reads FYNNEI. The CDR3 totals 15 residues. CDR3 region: CASSGRGLAKNIQYF. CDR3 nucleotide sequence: TGTGCCAGCAGTGGCAGGGGCCTAGCCAAAAACATTCAGTACTTC.

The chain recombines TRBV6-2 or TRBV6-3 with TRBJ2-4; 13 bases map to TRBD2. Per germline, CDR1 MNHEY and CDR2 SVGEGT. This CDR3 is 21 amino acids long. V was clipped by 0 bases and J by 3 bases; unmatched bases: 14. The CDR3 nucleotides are TGTGCCAGCAGTTACTCGAGTGGACTAGCGGGAGAAGGAGTAGGCAAAAACATTCAGTACTTC. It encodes CASSYSSGLAGEGVGKNIQYF.

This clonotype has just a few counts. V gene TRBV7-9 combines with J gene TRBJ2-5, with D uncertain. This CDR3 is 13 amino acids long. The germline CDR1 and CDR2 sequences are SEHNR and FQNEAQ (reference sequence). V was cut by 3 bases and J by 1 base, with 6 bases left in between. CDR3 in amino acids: CASSFKIQETQYF. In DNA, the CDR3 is TGTGCCAGCAGCTTCAAAATCCAAGAGACCCAGTACTTC. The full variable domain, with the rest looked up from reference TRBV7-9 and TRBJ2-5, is DTGVSQNPRHKITKRGQNVTFRCDPISEHNRLYWYRQTLGQGPEFLTYFQNEAQLEKSRLLSDRFSAERPKGSFSTLEIQRTEQGDSAMYLCASSFKIQETQYFGPGTRLLVL.

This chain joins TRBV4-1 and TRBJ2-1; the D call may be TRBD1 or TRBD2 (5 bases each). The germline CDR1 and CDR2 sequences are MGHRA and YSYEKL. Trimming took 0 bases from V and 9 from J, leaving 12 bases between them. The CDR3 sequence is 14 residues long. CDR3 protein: CASSQEGYGGEQFF. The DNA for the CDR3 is TGCGCCAGCAGCCAAGAAGGGTATGGGGGTGAGCAGTTCTTC.

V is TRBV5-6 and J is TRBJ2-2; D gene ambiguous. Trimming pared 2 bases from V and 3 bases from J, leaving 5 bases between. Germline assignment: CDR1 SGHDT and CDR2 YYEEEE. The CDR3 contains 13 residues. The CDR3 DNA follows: TGTGCCAGCAGCTTCTTTTACACCGGGGAGCTGTTTTTT. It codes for CASSFFYTGELFF. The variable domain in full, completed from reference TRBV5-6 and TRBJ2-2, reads DAGVTQSPTHLIKTRGQQVTLRCSPKSGHDTVSWYQQALGQGPQFIFQYYEEEERQRGNFPDRFSGHQFPNYSSELNVNALLLGDSALYLCASSFFYTGELFFGEGSRLTVL.

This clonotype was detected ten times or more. The CDR3 DNA follows: TGTGCCAGCAGCCTGATAGGGGACAATCAGCCCCAGCATTTT. This encodes CASSLIGDNQPQHF. The rearrangement links TRBV3-1 to TRBJ1-5; TRBD1 is a possible D gene (5 bases). Germline CDR1 reads LGHDT; CDR2 reads YNNKEL (reference sequence). There are 14 residues in the CDR3. The ends were cut back, 4 bases at V and 3 bases at J, with 10 bases in the middle.

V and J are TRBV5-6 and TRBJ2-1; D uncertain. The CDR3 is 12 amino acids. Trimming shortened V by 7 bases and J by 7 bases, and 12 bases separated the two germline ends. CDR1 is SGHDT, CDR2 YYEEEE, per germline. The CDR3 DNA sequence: TGTGCCAGCGGAAGACTTGATAATGAGCAGTTCTTC. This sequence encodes CASGRLDNEQFF.

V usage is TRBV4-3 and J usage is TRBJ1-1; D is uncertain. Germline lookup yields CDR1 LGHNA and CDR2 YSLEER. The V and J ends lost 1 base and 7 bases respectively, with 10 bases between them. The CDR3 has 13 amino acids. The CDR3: CASSQVDWDEAFF. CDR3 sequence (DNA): TGCGCCAGCAGCCAAGTGGACTGGGATGAAGCTTTCTTT.

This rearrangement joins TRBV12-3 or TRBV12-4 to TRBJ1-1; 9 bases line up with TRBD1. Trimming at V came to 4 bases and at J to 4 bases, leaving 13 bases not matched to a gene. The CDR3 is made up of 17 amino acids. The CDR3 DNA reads TGTGCCAGCAGTTCTCTCCAGGGACAGGGTGTGGGCACTGAAGCTTTCTTT. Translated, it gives CASSSLQGQGVGTEAFF.

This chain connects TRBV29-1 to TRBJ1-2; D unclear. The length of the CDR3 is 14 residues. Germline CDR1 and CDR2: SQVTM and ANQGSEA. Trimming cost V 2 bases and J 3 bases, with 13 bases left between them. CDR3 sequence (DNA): TGCAGCGTTGAACCGAATCGCCCTGACTATGGCTACACCTTC. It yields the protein CSVEPNRPDYGYTF.

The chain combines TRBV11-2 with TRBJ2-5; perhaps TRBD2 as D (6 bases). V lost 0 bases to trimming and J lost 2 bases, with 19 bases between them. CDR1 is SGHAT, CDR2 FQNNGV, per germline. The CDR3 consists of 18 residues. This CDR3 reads CASSLDLTRGELQETQYF. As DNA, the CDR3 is TGTGCCAGCAGCTTAGATCTGACCCGCGGGGAGCTTCAAGAGACCCAGTACTTC. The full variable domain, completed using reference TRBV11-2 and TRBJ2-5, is EAGVAQSPRYKIIEKRQSVAFWCNPISGHATLYWYQQILGQGPKLLIQFQNNGVVDDSQLPKDRFSAERLKGVDSTLKIQPAKLEDSAVYLCASSLDLTRGELQETQYFGPGTRLLVL.

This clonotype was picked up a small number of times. CDR3 nucleotide sequence: TGCAGCGTGGGTTTACAGGGGTATGAGCAGTTCTTC. Its protein product is CSVGLQGYEQFF. This chain links TRBV29-1 with TRBJ2-5, with 7 bases fitting TRBD1. The last part of the DNA fits TRBJ2-1 better; the J call may be wrong. The CDR3 has 12 residues. From germline, CDR1 is SQVTM and CDR2 ANQGSEA.

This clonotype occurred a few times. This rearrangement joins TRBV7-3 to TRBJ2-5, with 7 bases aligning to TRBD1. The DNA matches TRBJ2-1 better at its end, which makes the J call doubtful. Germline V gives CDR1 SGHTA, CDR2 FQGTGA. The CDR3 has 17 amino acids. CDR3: CASSLTSGTAYDNEQFF. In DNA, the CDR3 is TGTGCCAGCAGCTTAACTTCCGGGACAGCCTACGACAATGAGCAGTTCTTC.

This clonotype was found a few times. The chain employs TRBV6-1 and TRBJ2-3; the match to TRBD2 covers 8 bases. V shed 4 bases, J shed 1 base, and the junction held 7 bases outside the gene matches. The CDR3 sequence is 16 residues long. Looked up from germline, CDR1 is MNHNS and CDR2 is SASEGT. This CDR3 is CASSGAGVRGTDTQYF. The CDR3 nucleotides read TGTGCCAGCAGTGGAGCGGGGGTACGCGGCACAGATACGCAGTATTTT.

CDR3 sequence reads: CASSLIRGEKLFF. CDR3 DNA: TGTGCCAGCAGCTTGATCAGAGGAGAAAAACTGTTTTTT. This rearrangement joins TRBV7-2 to TRBJ1-4; D gene ambiguous. V lost 3 bases, J lost 8 bases, and 10 bases lay in between. This CDR3 contains 13 residues. The germline gives CDR1 SGHTA, CDR2 FQGNSA.

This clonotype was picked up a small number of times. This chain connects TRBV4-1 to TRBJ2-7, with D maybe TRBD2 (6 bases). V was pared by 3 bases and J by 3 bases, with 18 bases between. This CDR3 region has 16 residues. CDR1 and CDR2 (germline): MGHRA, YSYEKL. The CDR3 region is CASSQVETSPFYEQYF. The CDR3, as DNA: TGCGCCAGCAGCCAGGTGGAGACTAGTCCCTTCTACGAGCAGTACTTC.

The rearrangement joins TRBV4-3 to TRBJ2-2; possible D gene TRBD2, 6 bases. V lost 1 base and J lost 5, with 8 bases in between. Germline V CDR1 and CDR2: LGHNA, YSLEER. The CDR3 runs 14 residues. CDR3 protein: CASSQGRGTGELFF. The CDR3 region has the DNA TGCGCCAGCAGCCAAGGGAGGGGTACCGGGGAGCTGTTTTTT.

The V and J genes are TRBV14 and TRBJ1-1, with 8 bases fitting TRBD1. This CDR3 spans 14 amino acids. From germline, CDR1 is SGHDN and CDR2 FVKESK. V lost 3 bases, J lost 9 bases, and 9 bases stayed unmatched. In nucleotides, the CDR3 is TGTGCCAGCAGCCAGGAATGGACAGGGACGAAAGCTTTCTTT. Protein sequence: CASSQEWTGTKAFF.

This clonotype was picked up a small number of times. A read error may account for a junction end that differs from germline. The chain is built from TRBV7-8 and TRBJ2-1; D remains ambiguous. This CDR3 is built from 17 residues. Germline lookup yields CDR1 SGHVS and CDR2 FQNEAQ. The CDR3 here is CASSLSTDAAPYNEQLF. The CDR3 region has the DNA TGTGCCAGCAGCTTATCGACGGACGCAGCACCATACAATGAGCAGCTCTTC.